These T cell receptor beta chains were read from a single sample in a study of spatial heterogeneity in lung cancer. TCRdb re-called the 5' RACE reads through MiXCR, storing one row per CDR3 protein. The sample lists more than 6,000 distinct CDR3 sequences, 9.7% occurring once. The sample was normal lung tissue next to the tumor, taken at surgery. The receptors were sampled from a male donor with early-stage non-small cell lung cancer. Each CDR3 is given without its conserved first and last residue.

V gene,J gene,CDR3 protein
TRBV20-1,TRBJ1-5,SARFGEQPQH
TRBV7-9,TRBJ2-4,ASSPTDIQY
TRBV5-1,TRBJ2-3,ASSPGQGVTDTQY
TRBV20-1,TRBJ1-1,SAEQGEDTEAF
TRBV4-3,TRBJ2-1,ASSQDRGTGDDEQF
TRBV11-2,TRBJ2-7,ASSLAPTVSYEQY
TRBV4-3,TRBJ2-3,ASSEAPGFDTQY
TRBV20-1,TRBJ2-3,SADGGSYTDTQY
TRBV20-1,TRBJ2-1,SAPGLAGDEQF
TRBV5-1,TRBJ2-7,ASSNTGYYEQY
TRBV20-1,TRBJ1-5,SARWGGPQH
TRBV5-1,TRBJ2-3,ASSFGTGLAGDTDTQY
TRBV7-9,TRBJ2-2,ASSPHRGTGELF
TRBV29-1,TRBJ2-3,SVGLRGADTQY
TRBV5-1,TRBJ2-1,ASSLQEGDYNEQF
TRBV7-9,TRBJ2-5,ASSLNADSQETQY
TRBV2,TRBJ1-6,ASSESGGWNSPLH
TRBV20-1,TRBJ2-1,SARDVGVIEQF
TRBV20-1,TRBJ2-7,SASGDDFLYEQY
TRBV12-3/TRBV12-4,TRBJ2-7,ASTNSGGLSYEQY
TRBV5-1,TRBJ2-3,ASSFGQFGADTQY
TRBV6-5,TRBJ2-6,ASSLQGTGANVLT
TRBV7-2,TRBJ2-3,ASSQLVPDTQY